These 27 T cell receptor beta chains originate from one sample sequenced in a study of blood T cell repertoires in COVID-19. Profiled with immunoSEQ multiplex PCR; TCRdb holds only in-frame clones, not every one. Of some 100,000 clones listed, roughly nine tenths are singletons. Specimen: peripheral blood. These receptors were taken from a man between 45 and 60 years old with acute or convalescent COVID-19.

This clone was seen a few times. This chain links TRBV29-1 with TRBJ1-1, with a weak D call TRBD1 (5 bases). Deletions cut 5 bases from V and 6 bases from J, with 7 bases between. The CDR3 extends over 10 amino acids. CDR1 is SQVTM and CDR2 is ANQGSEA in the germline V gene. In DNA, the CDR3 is TGCAGCGTTAGGGGATCTGAAGCTTTCTTT. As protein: CSVRGSEAFF.

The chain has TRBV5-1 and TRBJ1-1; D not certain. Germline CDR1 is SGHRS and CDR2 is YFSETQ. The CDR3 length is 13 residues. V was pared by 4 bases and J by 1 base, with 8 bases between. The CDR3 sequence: CASSVDGNTEAFF. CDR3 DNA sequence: TGCGCCAGCAGCGTGGACGGGAACACTGAAGCTTTCTTT.

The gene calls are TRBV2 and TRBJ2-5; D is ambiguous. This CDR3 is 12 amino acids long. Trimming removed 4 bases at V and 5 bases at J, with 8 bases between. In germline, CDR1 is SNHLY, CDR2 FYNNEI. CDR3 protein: CASSGQKETQYF. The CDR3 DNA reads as TGTGCCAGCAGTGGGCAGAAGGAGACCCAGTACTTC.

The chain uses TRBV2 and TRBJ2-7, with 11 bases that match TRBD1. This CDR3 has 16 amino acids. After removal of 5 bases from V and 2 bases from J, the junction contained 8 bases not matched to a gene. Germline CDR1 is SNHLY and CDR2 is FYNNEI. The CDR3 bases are TGTGCCAGCAGTCCGGGACAGGGGGGGTTGGCCTACGAGCAGTACTTC. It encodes CASSPGQGGLAYEQYF.

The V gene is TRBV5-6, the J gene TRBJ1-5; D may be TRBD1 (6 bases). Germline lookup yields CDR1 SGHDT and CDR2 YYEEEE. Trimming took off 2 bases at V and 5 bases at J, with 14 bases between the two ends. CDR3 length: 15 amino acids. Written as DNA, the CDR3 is TGTGCCAGCAGCTTCGGGGGGGGCGGAGATCAGCCCCAGCATTTT. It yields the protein CASSFGGGGDQPQHF.

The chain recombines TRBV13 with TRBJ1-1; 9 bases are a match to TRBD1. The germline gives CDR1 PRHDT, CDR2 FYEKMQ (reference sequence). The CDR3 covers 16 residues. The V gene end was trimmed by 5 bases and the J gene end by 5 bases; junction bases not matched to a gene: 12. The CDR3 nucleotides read TGTGCCAGCAGCCACCCCGGGACAGGGATAGTAACTGAAGCTTTCTTT. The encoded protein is CASSHPGTGIVTEAFF. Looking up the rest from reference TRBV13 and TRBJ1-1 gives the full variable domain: AAGVIQSPRHLIKEKRETATLKCYPIPRHDTVYWYQQGPGQDPQFLISFYEKMQSDKGSIPDRFSAQQFSDYHSELNMSSLELGDSALYFCASSHPGTGIVTEAFFGQGTRLTVV.

CDR3 nucleotide sequence: TGTGCCGTAGCGACAGGATACAATGAGCAGTTCTTC. The encoded protein is CAVATGYNEQFF. The gene calls are TRBV19 and TRBJ2-1; D possibly corresponds to TRBD1 (6 bases). The germline CDR1 and CDR2 sequences are LNHDA and SQIVND (reference sequence). The CDR3 runs 12 residues. V lost 11 bases and J lost 4, with 12 bases in between. Combining the CDR3 with reference TRBV19 and TRBJ2-1 gives the whole variable domain DGGITQSPKYLFRKEGQNVTLSCEQNLNHDAMYWYRQDPGQGLRLIYYSQIVNDFQKGDIAEGYSVSREKKESFPLTVTSAQKNPTAFYLCAVATGYNEQFFGPGTRLTVL.

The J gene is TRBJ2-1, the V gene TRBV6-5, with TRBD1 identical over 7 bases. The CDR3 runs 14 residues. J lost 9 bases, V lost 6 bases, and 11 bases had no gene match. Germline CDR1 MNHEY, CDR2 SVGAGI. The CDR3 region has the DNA TGTGCCAGCAGACGAATAACAGGGGCCGGTGAGCAGTTCTTC. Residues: CASRRITGAGEQFF.

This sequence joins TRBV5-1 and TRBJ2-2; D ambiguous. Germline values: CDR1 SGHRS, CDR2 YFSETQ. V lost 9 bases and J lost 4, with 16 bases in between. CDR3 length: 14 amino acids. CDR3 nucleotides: TGCGCCACCTCCGAACAGTCGATCACCGGGGAGCTGTTTTTT. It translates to CATSEQSITGELFF.

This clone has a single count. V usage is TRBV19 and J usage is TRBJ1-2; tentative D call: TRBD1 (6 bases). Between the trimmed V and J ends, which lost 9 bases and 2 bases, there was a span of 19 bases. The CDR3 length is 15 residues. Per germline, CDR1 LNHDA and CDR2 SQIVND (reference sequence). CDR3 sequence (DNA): TGTGCCAGCCTACAGGGCCCGACGGCCAACTATGGCTACACCTTC. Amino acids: CASLQGPTANYGYTF.

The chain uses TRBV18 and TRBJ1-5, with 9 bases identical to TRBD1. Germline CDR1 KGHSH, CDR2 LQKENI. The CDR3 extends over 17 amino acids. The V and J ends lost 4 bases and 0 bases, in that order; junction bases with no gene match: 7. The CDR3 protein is CASSLGRTGVSNQPQHF. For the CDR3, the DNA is TGTGCCAGCTCACTGGGGAGGACAGGGGTTAGCAATCAGCCCCAGCATTTT.

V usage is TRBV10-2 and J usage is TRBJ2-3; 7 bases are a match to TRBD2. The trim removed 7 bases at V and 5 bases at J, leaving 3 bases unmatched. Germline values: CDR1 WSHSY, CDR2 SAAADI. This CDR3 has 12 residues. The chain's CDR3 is CASKWEGDTQYF. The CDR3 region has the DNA TGCGCCAGCAAGTGGGAGGGAGATACGCAGTATTTT.

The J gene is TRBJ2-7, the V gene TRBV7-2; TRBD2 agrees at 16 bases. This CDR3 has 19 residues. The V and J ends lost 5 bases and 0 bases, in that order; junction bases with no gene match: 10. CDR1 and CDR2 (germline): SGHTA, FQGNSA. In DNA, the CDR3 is TGTGCCAGCAGCCGCCAGGGACTAGCGGGGGGGGCCCTCTCCTACGAGCAGTACTTC. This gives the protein CASSRQGLAGGALSYEQYF.

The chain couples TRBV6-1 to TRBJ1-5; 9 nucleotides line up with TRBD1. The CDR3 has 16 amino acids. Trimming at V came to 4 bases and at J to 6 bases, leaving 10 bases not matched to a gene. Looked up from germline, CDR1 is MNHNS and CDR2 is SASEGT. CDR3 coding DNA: TGTGCCAGCAGTGCCATCGGGGGACAGGGTAGTCAGCCCCAGCATTTT. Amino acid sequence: CASSAIGGQGSQPQHF.

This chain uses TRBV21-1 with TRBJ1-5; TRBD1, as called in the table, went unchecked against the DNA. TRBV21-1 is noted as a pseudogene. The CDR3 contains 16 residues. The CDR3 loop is CASSKDRGEHNQPQHF. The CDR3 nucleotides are TGTGCCAGCAGCAAAGACAGGGGGGAGCACAATCAGCCCCAGCATTTT.

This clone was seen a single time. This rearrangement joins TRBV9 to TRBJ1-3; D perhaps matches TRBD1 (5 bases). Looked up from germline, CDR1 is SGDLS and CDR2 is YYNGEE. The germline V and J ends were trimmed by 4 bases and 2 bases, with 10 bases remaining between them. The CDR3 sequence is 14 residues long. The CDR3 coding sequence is TGTGCCAGCAGCCCTCAGACAGCTGGAAACACCATATATTTT. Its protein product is CASSPQTAGNTIYF.

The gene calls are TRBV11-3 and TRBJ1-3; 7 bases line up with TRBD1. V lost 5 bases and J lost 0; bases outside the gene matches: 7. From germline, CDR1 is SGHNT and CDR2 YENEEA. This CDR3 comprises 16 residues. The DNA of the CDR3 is TGTGCCAGCAGCCCCTCGGGACAGAGCTCTGGAAACACCATATATTTT. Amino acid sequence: CASSPSGQSSGNTIYF. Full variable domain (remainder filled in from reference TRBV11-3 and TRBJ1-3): EAGVVQSPRYKIIEKKQPVAFWCNPISGHNTLYWYLQNLGQGPELLIRYENEEAVDDSQLPKDRFSAERLKGVDSTLKIQPAELGDSAVYLCASSPSGQSSGNTIYFGEGSWLTVV.

CDR3 bases: TGTGCCAGCTCACCGCTGGCCGGGACAGGGGGATCCTACGAGCAGTACTTC. Amino acids: CASSPLAGTGGSYEQYF. The chain couples TRBV18 to TRBJ2-7, with TRBD1 identical over 11 bases. J gave up 1 base and V 3 bases, and 8 bases lay outside the gene matches. The CDR3 is 17 residues long. The V gene's germline CDR1 is KGHSH and CDR2 LQKENI.

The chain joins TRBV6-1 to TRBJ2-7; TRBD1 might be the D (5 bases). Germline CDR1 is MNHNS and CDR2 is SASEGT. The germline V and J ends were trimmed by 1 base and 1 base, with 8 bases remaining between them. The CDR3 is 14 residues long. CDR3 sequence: CASSEEGHSYEQYF. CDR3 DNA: TGTGCCAGCAGTGAAGAGGGGCATTCCTACGAGCAGTACTTC.

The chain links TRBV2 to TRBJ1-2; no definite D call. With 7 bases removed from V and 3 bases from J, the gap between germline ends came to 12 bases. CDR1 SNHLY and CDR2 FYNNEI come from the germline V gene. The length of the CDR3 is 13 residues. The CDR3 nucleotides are TGTGCCAGCACCCCTTTAGAGGACTATGGCTACACCTTC. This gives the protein CASTPLEDYGYTF.

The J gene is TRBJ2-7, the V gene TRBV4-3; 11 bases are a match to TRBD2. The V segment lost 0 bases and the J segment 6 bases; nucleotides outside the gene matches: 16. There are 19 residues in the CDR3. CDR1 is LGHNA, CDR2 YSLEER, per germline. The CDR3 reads CASSQDYTSGGLKSVEQYF. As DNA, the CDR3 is TGCGCCAGCAGCCAAGATTATACTAGCGGGGGCCTTAAATCGGTCGAGCAGTACTTC.

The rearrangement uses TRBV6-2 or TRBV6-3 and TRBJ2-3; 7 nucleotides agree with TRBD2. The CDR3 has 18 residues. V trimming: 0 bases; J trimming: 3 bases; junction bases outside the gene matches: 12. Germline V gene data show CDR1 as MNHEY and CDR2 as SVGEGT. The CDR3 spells CASSYSKGEGRKTDTQYF. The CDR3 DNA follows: TGTGCCAGCAGTTACTCGAAAGGGGAGGGGAGGAAGACAGATACGCAGTATTTT.

CDR3 coding DNA: TGTGCCAGCAGTGAAGCGGGAGGACAGGTGCTTGAAAAACTGTTTTTT. It translates to CASSEAGGQVLEKLFF. V and J are TRBV6-1 and TRBJ1-4; TRBD1 aligns across 7 bases. Unmatched junction bases numbered 8, after V lost 0 bases and J lost 7 bases. Per the germline V gene, CDR1 is MNHNS and CDR2 is SASEGT. The CDR3 sequence is 16 residues long.

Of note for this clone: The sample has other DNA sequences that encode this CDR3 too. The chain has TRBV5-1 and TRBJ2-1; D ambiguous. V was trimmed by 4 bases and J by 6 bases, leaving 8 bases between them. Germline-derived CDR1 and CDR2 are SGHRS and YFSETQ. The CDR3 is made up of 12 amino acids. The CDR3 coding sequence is TGCGCCAGCAGCCTCCCAGGCAATGAGCAGTTCTTC. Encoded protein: CASSLPGNEQFF.

The chain's CDR3 is CASSILGTGNNQPQHF. Here the CDR3 DNA reads TGTGCCAGTAGCATCCTCGGGACAGGAAACAATCAGCCCCAGCATTTT. The chain carries TRBV19 and TRBJ1-5; 8 nucleotides agree with TRBD1. V dropped 6 bases and J dropped 3; count of bases not matched to a gene: 10. The germline V gene has CDR1 LNHDA and CDR2 SQIVND (reference sequence). The CDR3 is 16 amino acids.

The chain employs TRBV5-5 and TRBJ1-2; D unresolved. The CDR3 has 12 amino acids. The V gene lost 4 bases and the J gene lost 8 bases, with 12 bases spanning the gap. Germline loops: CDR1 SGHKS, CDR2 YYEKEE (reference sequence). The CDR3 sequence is CASSPQLRGYTF. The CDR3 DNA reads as TGTGCCAGCAGCCCCCAACTGAGGGGCTACACCTTC. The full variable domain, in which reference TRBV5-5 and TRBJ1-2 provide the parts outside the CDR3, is DAGVTQSPTHLIKTRGQQVTLRCSPISGHKSVSWYQQVLGQGPQFIFQYYEKEERGRGNFPDRFSARQFPNYSSELNVNALLLGDSALYLCASSPQLRGYTFGSGTRLTVV.

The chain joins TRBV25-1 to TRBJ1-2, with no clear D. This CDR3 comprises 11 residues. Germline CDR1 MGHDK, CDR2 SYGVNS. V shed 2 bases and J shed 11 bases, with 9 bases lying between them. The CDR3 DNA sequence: TGTGCCAGCAGTGAACGGTGGTATTACACCTTC. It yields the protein CASSERWYYTF.